This T cell receptor beta chain was identified during a study of control samples from healthy donors and cancer patients. Only in-frame clones appear in the TCRdb table, and some are missing; sequencing was by immunoSEQ multiplex PCR. In the table there are 150,000 to 200,000 clones, 91% of which are singletons. This receptor was taken from a woman in her 30s in good health. Sample: blood.

The CDR3 here is CAWSIGQGALNQPQHF. The CDR3 nucleotides are TGTGCCTGGAGTATAGGACAGGGGGCCCTCAATCAGCCCCAGCATTTT. The genes are TRBV30 and TRBJ1-5, with TRBD1 identical over 11 bases. V lost 2 bases to trimming and J lost 3 bases; unmatched junction nucleotides: 6. The V gene's germline CDR1 is GTSNPN and CDR2 SVGIG (reference sequence). The CDR3 contains 16 residues.